The entry that follows covers one T cell receptor (beta chain) sequence. V gave up 5 bases and J gave up 2 bases; unmatched junction bases: 5. The CDR3 sequence is 15 residues long. Germline V gives CDR1 SGDLS, CDR2 YYNGEE. Original processing methods: Cell counts per sample came from amplifying reference gene primers. TCRdb keeps only in-frame clones here, not all; method: immunoSEQ multiplex PCR. V, J and clone size are taken as reported in that table, and D and trimming were inferred from the DNA itself. The table includes 220,000 or so clones, 80% to 85% detected once. This sample is drawn from a study of blood T cell repertoires in COVID-19. Study information: COVID-19 samples collected from the United States, Italy and Spain covered acute and convalescent phases. PBMCs, B-cell-depleted T cells, or T cells were the source of the cDNA or gDNA that made up the material.

The J gene is TRBJ2-2, the V gene TRBV9, with 8 bases aligning to TRBD2. This clonotype originated in a woman under 40 who had recovered from COVID-19. The sample comprised peripheral blood. The CDR3: CASRGSGTNTGELFF. The CDR3 nucleotides are TGTGCCAGCAGAGGTAGCGGGACAAACACCGGGGAGCTGTTTTTT.